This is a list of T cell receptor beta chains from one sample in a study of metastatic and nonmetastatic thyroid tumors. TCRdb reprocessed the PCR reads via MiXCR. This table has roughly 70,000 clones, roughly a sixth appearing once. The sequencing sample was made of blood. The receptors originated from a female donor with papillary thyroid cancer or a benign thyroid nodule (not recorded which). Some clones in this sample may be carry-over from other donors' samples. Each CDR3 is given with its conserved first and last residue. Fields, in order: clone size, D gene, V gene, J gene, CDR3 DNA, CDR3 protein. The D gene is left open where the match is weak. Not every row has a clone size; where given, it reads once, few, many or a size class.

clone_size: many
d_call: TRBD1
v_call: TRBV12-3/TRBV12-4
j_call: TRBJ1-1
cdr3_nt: TGTGCCAGCAGGCCACCGACAGGGACCACTGAAGCTTTCTTT
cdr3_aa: CASRPPTGTTEAFF

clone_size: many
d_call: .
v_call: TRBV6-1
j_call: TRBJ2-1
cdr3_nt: TGTGCCAGCAGTGATGGAGCGGGTACCTACAATGAGCAGTTCTTC
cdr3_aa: CASSDGAGTYNEQFF

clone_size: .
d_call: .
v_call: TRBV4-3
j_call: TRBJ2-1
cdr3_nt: TGCGCCAGCAGCCAAGGGATAGCTACCAATGAGCAGTTCTTC
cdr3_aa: CASSQGIATNEQFF

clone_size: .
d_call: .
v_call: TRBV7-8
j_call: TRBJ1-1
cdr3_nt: TGTGCCAGCAGCTTAGCGCCGGGGGGCACTGAAGCTTTCTTT
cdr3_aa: CASSLAPGGTEAFF

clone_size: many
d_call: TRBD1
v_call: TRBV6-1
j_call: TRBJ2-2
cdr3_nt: TGTGCCAGCAGTCGACAGGGGGGGACCGGGGAGCTGTTTTTT
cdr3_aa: CASSRQGGTGELFF

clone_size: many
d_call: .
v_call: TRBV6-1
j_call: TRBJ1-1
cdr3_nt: TGTGCCAGCAGTCGGGGGACTGAAGCTTTCTTT
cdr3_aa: CASSRGTEAFF

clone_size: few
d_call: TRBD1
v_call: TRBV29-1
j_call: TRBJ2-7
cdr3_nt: TGCAGCTTTCGGACAGGGGGCTACGAGCAGTACTTC
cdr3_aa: CSFRTGGYEQYF

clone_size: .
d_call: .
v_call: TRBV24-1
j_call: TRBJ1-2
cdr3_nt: TGTGCCACTTCCGAGGCGGGCCCGGGCTATGGCTACACCTTC
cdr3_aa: CATSEAGPGYGYTF

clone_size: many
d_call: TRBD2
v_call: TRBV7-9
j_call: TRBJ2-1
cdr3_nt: TGTGCCAGCAGCTCCGGGACTAGCGGCAATGAGCAGTTCTTC
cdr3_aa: CASSSGTSGNEQFF

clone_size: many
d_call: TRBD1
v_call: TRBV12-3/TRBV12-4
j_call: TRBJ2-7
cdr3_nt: TGTGCCAGCAGTCTTCCGGGACAGGGGGTTAGAAAGCAGTACTTC
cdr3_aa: CASSLPGQGVRKQYF

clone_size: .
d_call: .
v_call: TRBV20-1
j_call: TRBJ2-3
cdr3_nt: TGCAGTTTGGCGGAGCCCGAGCCCAGTCCGCAGTATTTT
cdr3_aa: CSLAEPEPSPQYF

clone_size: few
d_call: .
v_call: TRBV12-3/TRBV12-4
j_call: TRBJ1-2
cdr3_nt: TGTGCCAGCAGCCCCGGACCGAAATATGGCTACACCTTC
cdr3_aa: CASSPGPKYGYTF

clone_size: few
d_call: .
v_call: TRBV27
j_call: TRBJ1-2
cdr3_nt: TGTGCCAGCAGTAAAAGCGAGTTGCGGGGCTACACCTTC
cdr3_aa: CASSKSELRGYTF

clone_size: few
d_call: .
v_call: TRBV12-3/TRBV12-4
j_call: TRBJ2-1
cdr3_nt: TGTGCCAGCAGCTTCGTCAGTTACAATGAGCAGTTCTTC
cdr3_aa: CASSFVSYNEQFF

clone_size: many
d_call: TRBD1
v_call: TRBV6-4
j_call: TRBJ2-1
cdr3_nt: TGTGCCAGCAGTGACTCGACAGGGGGCTACAATGAGCAGTTCTTC
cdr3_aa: CASSDSTGGYNEQFF

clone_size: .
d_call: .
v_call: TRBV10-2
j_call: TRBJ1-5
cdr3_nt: TGCGCCAGCAGTGAGTCGATTGGGCAGATCAATCAGCCCCAGCATTTT
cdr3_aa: CASSESIGQINQPQHF

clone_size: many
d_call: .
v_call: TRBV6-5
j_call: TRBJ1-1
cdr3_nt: TGTGCCAGCAGTTACACGGGGGCGAACACTGAAGCTTTCTTT
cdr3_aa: CASSYTGANTEAFF

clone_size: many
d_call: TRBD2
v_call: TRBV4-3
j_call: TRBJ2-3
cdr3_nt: TGCGCCAGCAGCCAAGATCCCCTAGCGGGGTGGGGCACAGATACGCAGTATTTT
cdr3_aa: CASSQDPLAGWGTDTQYF

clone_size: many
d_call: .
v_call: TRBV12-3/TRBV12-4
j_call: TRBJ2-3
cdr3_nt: TGTGCCAGCAGTTTACAGGGAACAGATACGCAGTATTTT
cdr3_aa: CASSLQGTDTQYF

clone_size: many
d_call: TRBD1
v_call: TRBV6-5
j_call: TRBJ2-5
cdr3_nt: TGTGCCAGCAGTTACGGACAGGGAGGAGAGACCCAGTACTTC
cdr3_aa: CASSYGQGGETQYF

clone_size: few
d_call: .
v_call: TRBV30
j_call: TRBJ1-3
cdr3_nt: TGTGCCTGGAGTGTACGGGGCGGGGCGAGTTATGGAAACACCATATATTTT
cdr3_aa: CAWSVRGGASYGNTIYF

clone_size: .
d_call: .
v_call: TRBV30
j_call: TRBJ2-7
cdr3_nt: TGTGCCTGGAGTTTTGGGACGCCGGGGGAGCAGTACTTC
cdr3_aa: CAWSFGTPGEQYF

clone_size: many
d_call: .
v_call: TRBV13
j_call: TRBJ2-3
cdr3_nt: TGTGCCAGCAGCGAAGGGGTAGGCACAGATACGCAGTATTTT
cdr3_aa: CASSEGVGTDTQYF

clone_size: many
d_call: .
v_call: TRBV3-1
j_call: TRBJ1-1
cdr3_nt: TGTGCCAGCAGACCTCGGACGAGGGGGGAAACTGAAGCTTTCTTT
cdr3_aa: CASRPRTRGETEAFF

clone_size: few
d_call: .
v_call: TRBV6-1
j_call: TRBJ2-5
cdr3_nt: TGTGCCAGCAGTGAAACAGGGTCAGCAGGGGAGACCCAGTACTTC
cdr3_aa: CASSETGSAGETQYF

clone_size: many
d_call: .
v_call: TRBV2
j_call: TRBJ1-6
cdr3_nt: TGTGCCAGCATCCTGGGAGGTAATTCACCCCTCCACTTT
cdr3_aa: CASILGGNSPLHF

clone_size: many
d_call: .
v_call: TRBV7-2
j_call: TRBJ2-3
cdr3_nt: TGTGCCAGCAGCCGACAGACAGATACGCAGTATTTT
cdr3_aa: CASSRQTDTQYF

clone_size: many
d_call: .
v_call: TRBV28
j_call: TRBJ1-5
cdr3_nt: TGTGCCAGCAGTTTAGCGATTAGCAATCAGCCCCAGCATTTT
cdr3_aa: CASSLAISNQPQHF

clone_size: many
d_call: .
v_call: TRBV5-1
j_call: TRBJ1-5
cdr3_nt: TGCGCCAGCAGCTTGGGCCAGGGAAGCAATCAGCCCCAGCATTTT
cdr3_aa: CASSLGQGSNQPQHF

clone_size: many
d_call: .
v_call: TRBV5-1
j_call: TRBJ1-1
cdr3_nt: TGCGCCAGCAGCTTGGGCCAGCCAACCACTGAAGCTTTCTTT
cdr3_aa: CASSLGQPTTEAFF

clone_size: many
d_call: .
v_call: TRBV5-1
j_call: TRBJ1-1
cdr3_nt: TGCGCCAGCAGCTCGGTAGTTGGTTCGGGGTCGAACACTGAAGCTTTCTTT
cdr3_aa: CASSSVVGSGSNTEAFF

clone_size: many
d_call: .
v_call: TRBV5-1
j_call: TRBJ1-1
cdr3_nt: TGCGCCAGCAGCTTGGATCCCGTAGCTGAAGCTTTCTTT
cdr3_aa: CASSLDPVAEAFF

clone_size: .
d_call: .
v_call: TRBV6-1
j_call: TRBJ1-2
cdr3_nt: TGTGCCAGCAGCCTGCGTTGGGAGGGAAACTATGGCTACACCTTC
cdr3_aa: CASSLRWEGNYGYTF

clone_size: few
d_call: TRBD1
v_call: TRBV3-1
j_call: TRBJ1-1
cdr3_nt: TGTGCCAGCAGCCCCCACGGGACAGGGGGGTTGAACACTGAAGCTTTCTTT
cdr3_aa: CASSPHGTGGLNTEAFF

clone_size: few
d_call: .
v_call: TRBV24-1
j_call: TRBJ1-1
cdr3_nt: TGTGCCACCAGTGATCCCCAGGACACTGAAGCTTTCTTT
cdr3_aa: CATSDPQDTEAFF

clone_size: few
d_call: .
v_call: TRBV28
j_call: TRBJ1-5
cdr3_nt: TGTGCCAGCAGTTTCGAGGGCTATAGCAATCAGCCCCAGCATTTT
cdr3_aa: CASSFEGYSNQPQHF

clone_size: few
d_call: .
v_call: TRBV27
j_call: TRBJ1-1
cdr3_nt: TGTGCCAGCAGTATCTGGGGCTCTAACACTGAAGCTTTCTTT
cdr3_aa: CASSIWGSNTEAFF

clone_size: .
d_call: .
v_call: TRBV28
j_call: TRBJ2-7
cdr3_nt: TGTGCCAGCAGTTCCCTCTTCACCGAGTCCTACGAGCAGTACTTC
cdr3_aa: CASSSLFTESYEQYF

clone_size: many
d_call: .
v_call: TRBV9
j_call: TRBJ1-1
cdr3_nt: TGTGCCAGCAGCGTAGGCGCAGCTGGGGGCCACACTGAAGCTTTCTTT
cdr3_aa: CASSVGAAGGHTEAFF

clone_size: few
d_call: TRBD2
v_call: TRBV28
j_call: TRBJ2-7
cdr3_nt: TGTGCCAGCAGTTTCCTAACAACTAGCGGCTACGAGCAGTACTTC
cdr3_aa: CASSFLTTSGYEQYF

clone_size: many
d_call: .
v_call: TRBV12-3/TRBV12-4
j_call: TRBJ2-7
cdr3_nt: TGTGCCAGCAACGCCGCAAGCGTCGAGCAGTACTTC
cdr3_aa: CASNAASVEQYF

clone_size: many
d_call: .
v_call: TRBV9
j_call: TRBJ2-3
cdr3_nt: TGTGCCAGCAGCGTAGTAGGGGAAGGGGGTACGCAGTATTTT
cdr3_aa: CASSVVGEGGTQYF

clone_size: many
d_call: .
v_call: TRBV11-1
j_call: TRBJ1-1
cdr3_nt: TGTGCCAGCAGCTTTTTCTCCGGGGGATCGAACACTGAAGCTTTCTTT
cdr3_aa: CASSFFSGGSNTEAFF